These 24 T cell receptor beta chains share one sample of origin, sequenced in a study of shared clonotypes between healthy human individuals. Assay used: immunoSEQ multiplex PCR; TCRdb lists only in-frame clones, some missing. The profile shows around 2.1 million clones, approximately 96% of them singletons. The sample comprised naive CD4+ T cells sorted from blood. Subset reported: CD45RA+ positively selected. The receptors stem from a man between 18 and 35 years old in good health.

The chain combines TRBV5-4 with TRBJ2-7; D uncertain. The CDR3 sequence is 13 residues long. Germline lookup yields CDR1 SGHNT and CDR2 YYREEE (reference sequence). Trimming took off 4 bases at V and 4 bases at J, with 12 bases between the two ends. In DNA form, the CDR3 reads TGTGCCAGCAGCGAAAAAGGAGAATACGAGCAGTACTTC. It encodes CASSEKGEYEQYF.

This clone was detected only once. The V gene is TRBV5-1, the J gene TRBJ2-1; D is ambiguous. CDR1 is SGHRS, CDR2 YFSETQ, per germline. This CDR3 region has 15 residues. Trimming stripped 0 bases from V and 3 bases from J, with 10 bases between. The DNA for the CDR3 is TGCGCCAGCAGCTTGGTGACCCTAAACTACAATGAGCAGTTCTTC. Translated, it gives CASSLVTLNYNEQFF.

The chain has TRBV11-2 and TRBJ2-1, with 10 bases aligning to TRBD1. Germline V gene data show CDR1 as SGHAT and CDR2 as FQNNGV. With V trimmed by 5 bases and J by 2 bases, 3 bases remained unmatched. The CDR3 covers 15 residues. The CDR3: CASSDGTGAYNEQFF. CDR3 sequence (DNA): TGTGCCAGCAGCGATGGGACAGGGGCCTACAATGAGCAGTTCTTC.

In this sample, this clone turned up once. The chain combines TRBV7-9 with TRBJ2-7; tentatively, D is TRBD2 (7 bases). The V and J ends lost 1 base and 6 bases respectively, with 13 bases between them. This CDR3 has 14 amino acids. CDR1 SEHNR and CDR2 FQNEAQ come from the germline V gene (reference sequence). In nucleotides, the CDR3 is TGTGCCAGCAGCTTAGAACTAGGGGGGGCCGAGCAGTACTTC. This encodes CASSLELGGAEQYF.

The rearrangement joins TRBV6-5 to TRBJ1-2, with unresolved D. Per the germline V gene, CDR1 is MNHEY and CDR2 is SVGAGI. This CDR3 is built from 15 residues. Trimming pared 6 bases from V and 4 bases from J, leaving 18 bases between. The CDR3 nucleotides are TGTGCCAGCAGCTCGCAGGCCATACCCTTCTATGGCTACACCTTC. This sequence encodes CASSSQAIPFYGYTF.

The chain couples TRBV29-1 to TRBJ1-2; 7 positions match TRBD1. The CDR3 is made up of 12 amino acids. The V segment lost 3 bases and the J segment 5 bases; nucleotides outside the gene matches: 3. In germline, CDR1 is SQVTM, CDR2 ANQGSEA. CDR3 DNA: TGCAGCGTTGAGGAGGGGGCGTATGGCTACACCTTC. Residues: CSVEEGAYGYTF.

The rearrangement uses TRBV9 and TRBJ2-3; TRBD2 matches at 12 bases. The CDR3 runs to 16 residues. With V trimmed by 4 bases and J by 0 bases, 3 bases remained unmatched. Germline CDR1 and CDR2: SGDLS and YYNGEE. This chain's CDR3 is CASSLGLAGSTDTQYF. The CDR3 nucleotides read TGTGCCAGCAGCTTAGGACTAGCGGGGAGCACAGATACGCAGTATTTT.

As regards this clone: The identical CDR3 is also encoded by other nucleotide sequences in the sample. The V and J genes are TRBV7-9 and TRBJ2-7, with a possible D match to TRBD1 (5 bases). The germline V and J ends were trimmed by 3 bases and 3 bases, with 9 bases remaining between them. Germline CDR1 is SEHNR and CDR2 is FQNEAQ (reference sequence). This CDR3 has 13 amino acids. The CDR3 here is CASSFGQGYEQYF. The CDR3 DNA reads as TGTGCCAGCAGCTTCGGGCAGGGCTACGAGCAGTACTTC.

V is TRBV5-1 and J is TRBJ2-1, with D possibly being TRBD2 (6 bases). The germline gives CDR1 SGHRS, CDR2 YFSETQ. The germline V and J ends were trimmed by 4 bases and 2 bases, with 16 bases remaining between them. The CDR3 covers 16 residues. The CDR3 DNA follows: TGCGCCAGCAGCACGCTGGGTAGCGGTACCTACAATGAGCAGTTCTTC. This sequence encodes CASSTLGSGTYNEQFF.

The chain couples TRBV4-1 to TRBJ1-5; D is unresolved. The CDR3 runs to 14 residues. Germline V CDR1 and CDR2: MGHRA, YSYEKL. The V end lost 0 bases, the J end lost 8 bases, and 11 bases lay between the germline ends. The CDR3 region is CASSQDAGGEPQHF. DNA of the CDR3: TGCGCCAGCAGCCAAGATGCGGGCGGGGAGCCCCAGCATTTT.

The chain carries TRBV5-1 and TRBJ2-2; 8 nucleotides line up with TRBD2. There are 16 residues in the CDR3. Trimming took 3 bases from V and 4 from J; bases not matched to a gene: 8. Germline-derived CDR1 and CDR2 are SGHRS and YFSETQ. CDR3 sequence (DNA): TGCGCCAGCAGCTGGGTCCAGCGGGGGTCCACCGGGGAGCTGTTTTTT. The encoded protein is CASSWVQRGSTGELFF.

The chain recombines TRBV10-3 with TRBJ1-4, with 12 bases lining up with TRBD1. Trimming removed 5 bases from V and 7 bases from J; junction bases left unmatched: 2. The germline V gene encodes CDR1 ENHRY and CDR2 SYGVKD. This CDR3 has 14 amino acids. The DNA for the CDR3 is TGTGCCATCAGTAGGGACAGGGGGCTTGAAAAACTGTTTTTT. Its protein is CAISRDRGLEKLFF.

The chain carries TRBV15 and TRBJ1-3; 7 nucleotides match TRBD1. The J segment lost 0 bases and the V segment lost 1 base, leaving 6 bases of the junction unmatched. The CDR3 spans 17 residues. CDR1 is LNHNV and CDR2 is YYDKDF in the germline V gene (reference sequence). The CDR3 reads CATSRAVGGVSGNTIYF. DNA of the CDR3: TGTGCCACCAGCAGAGCCGTAGGGGGCGTCTCTGGAAACACCATATATTTT.

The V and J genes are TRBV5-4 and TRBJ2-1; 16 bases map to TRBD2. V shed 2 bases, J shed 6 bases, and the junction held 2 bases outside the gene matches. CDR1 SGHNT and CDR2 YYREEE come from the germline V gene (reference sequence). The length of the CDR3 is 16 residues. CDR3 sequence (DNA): TGTGCCAGCAGCTTTGGGACTAGCGGGAGGGCCAATGAGCAGTTCTTC. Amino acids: CASSFGTSGRANEQFF.

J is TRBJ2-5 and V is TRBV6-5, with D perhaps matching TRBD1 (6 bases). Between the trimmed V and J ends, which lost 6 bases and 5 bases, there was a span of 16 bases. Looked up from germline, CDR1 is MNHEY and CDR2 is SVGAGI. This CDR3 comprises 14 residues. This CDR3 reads CASRPGDRGETQYF. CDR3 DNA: TGTGCCAGCAGACCAGGGGATAGGGGTGAGACCCAGTACTTC.

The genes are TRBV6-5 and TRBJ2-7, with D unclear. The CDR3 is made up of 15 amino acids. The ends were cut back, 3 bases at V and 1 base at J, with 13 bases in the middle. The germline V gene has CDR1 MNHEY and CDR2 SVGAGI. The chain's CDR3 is CASSYGGQKSYEQYF. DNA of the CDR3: TGTGCCAGCAGTTATGGCGGTCAGAAGTCCTACGAGCAGTACTTC.

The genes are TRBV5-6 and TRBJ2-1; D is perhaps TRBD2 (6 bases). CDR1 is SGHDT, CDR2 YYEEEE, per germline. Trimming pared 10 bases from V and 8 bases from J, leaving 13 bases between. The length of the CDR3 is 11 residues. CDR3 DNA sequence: TGTGCCTCCCGACTAGTCCATGAGCAGTTCTTC. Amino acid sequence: CASRLVHEQFF.

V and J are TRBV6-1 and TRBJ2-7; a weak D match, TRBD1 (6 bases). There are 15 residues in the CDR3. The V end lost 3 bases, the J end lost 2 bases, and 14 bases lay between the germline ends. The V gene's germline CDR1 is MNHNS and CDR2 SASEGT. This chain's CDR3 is CASSDGQRWAYEQYF. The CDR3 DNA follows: TGTGCCAGCAGTGACGGACAGAGGTGGGCCTACGAGCAGTACTTC.

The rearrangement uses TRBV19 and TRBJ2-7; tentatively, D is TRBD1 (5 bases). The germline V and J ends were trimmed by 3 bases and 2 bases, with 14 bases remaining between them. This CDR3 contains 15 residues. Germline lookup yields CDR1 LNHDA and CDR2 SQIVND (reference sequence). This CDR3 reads CASSMEHKGPYEQYF. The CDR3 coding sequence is TGTGCCAGTAGTATGGAGCACAAGGGGCCCTACGAGCAGTACTTC. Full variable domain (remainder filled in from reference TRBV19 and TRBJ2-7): DGGITQSPKYLFRKEGQNVTLSCEQNLNHDAMYWYRQDPGQGLRLIYYSQIVNDFQKGDIAEGYSVSREKKESFPLTVTSAQKNPTAFYLCASSMEHKGPYEQYFGPGTRLTVT.

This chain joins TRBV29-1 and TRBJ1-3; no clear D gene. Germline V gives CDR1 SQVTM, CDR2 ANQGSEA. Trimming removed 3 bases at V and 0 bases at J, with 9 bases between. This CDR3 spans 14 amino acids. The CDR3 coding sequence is TGCAGCGTTGAGGACGAAAACTCTGGAAACACCATATATTTT. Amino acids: CSVEDENSGNTIYF.

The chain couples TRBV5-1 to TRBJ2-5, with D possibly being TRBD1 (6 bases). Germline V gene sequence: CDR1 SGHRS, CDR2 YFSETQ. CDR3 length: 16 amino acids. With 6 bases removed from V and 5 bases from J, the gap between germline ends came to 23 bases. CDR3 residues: CASNLRGDVTAETQYF. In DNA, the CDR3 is TGCGCCAGCAATCTCAGGGGAGACGTAACAGCGGAGACCCAGTACTTC.

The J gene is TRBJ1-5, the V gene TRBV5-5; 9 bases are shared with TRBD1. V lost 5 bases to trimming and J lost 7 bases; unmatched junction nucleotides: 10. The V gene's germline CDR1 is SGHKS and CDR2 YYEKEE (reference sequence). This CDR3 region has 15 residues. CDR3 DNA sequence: TGTGCCAGCAGGGCGGGGACAGGGTGGGACCAGCCCCAGCATTTT. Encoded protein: CASRAGTGWDQPQHF.

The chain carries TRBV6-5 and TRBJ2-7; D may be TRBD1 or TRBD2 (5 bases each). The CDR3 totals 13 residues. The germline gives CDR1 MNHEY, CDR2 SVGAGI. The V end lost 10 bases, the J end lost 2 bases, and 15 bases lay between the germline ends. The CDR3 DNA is TGTGCCACCGGGACGGATAAACCCTACGAGCAGTACTTC. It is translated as CATGTDKPYEQYF.

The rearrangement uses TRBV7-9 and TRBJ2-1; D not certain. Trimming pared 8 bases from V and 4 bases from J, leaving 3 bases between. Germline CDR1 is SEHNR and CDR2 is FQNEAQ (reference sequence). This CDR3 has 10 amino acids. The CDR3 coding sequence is TGTGCCAGCGGTTACAATGAGCAGTTCTTC. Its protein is CASGYNEQFF.